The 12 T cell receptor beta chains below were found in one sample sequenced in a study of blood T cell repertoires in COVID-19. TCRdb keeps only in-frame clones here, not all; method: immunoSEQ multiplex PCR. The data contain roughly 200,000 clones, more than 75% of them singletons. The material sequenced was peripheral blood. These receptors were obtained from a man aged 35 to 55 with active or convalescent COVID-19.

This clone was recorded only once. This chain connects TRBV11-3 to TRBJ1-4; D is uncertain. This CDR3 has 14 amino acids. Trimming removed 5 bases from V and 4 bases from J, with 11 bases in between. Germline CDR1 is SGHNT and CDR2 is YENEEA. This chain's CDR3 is CASSPDRSNEKLFF. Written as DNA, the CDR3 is TGTGCCAGCAGCCCTGATAGGAGTAATGAAAAACTGTTTTTT.

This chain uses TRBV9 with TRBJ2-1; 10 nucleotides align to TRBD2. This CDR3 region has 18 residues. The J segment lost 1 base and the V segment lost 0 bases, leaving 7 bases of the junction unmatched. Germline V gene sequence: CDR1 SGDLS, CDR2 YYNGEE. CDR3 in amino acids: CASSVAPSGSVSYNEQFF. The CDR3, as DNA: TGTGCCAGCAGCGTAGCTCCTAGCGGGAGTGTATCCTACAATGAGCAGTTCTTC. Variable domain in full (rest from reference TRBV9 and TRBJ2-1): DSGVTQTPKHLITATGQRVTLRCSPRSGDLSVYWYQQSLDQGLQFLIQYYNGEERAKGNILERFSAQQFPDLHSELNLSSLELGDSALYFCASSVAPSGSVSYNEQFFGPGTRLTVL.

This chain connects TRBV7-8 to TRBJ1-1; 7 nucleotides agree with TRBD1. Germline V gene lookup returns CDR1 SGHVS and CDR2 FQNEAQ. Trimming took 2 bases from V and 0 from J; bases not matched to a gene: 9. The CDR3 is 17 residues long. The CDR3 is CASSLLYGTDMNTEAFF. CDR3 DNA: TGTGCCAGCAGCTTACTTTACGGGACAGACATGAACACTGAAGCTTTCTTT. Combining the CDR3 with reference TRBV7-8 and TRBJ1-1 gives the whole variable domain GAGVSQSPRYKVAKRGQDVALRCDPISGHVSLFWYQQALGQGPEFLTYFQNEAQLDKSGLPSDRFFAERPEGSVSTLKIQRTQQEDSAVYLCASSLLYGTDMNTEAFFGQGTRLTVV.

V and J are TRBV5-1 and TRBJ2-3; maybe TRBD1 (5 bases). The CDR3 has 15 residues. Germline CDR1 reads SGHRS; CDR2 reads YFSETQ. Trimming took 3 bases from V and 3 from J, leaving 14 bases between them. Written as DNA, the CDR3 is TGCGCCAGCAGCTCTACTTCTAGGGGAACAGATACGCAGTATTTT. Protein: CASSSTSRGTDTQYF.

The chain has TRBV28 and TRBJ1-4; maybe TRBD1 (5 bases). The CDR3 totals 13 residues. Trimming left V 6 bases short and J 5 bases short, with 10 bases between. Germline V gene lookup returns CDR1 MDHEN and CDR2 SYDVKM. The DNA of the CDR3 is TGTGCCAGCAGGAGTCCAGGGAATGAAAAACTGTTTTTT. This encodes CASRSPGNEKLFF.

The CDR3 sequence is CASRDRLDTEAFF. The CDR3 nucleotides read TGTGCCAGCAGGGACAGGCTGGACACTGAAGCTTTCTTT. V gene TRBV12-3 or TRBV12-4 combines with J gene TRBJ1-1; 7 nucleotides agree with TRBD1. CDR3 length: 13 residues. The ends lost 6 bases at V and 3 bases at J; junction bases unmatched: 4.

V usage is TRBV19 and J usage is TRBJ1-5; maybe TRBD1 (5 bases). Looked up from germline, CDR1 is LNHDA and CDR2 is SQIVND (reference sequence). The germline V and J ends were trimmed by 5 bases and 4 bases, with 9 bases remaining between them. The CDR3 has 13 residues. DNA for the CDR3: TGTGCCAGTAGTGGCGCAGGGAATCAGCCCCAGCATTTT. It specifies CASSGAGNQPQHF.

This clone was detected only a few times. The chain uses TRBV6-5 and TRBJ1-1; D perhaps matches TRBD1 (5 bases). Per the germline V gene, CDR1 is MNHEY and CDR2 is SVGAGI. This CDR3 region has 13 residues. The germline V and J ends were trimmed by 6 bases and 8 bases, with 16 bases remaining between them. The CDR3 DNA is TGTGCCAGCAGCCCGGCCCGACGGGGGGAAGCTTTCTTT. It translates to CASSPARRGEAFF.

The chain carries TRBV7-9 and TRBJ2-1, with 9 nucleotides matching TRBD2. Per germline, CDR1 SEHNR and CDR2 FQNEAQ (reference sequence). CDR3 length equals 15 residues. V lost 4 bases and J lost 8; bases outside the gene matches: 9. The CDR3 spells CASSSGGTSQYEQFF. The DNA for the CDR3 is TGTGCCAGCAGCTCGGGCGGGACTAGCCAGTATGAGCAGTTCTTC.

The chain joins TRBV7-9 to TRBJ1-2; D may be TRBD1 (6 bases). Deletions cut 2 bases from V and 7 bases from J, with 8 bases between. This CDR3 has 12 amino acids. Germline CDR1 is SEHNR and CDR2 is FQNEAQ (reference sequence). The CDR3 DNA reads TGTGCCAGCAGCTTAAGGGACACTGGCTACACCTTC. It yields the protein CASSLRDTGYTF.

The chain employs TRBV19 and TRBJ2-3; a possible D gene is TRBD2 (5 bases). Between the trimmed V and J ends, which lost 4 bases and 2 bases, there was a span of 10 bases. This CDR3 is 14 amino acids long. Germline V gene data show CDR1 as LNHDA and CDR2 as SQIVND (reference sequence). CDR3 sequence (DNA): TGTGCCAGTAGTACCGCGGGCGTCACAGATACGCAGTATTTT. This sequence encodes CASSTAGVTDTQYF.

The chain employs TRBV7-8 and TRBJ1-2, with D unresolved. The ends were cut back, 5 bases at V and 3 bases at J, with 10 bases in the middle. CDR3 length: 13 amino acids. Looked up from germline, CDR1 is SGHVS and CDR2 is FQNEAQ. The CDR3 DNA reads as TGTGCCAGCAGCCACACGTACGACTATGGCTACACCTTC. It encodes CASSHTYDYGYTF.